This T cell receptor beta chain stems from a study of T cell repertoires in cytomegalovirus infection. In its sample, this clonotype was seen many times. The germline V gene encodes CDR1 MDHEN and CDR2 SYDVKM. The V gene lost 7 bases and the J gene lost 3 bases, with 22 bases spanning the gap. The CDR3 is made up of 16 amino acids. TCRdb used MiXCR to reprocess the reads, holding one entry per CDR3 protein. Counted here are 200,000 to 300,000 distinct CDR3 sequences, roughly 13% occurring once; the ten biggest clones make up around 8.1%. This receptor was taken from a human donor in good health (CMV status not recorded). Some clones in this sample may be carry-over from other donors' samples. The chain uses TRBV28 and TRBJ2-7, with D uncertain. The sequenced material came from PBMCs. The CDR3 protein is CASTGLLESFNYEQYF. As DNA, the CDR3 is TGTGCCAGCACCGGCTTACTGGAGTCGTTTAACTACGAGCAGTACTTC.